The 10 T cell receptor beta chains in this list originate from one sample, sequenced in a study of CD4 T cells in relation to SARS-CoV-2 and coronaviruses (dated by TCRdb to about 2021). CD4+ T cells from unexposed donors were collected before the COVID-19 pandemic (2011-2018). After about 10 days of culture, CD4+ T cells were isolated with the EasySep CD4+ T cell isolation kit. The method behind the library was the immunoSEQ multiplex PCR assay. Held by TCRdb, this immuneACCESS table contains in-frame sequences only and omits some clones. Under half of the omission traces to an unresolved V gene where checked; the cause of the rest is unknown. The sample includes around 25,000 clones, with about three quarters observed a single time. The ten largest clones capture about 20% of the sample. For these receptors, no antigen is known. The sequenced sample was CD4+ T cells from PBMCs, cultured in vitro. The receptors originated from a human donor in good health.

The chain employs TRBV29-1 and TRBJ1-2; D is unresolved. CDR1 SQVTM and CDR2 ANQGSEA come from the germline V gene. The CDR3 has 15 residues. The V end was cut by 6 bases, the J end by 4 bases, with 21 bases between. The CDR3 reads CSVVPTSNLLYGYTF. The DNA of the CDR3 is TGCAGCGTCGTTCCTACTTCGAACCTTCTCTATGGCTACACCTTC. The whole variable domain, filled in from reference TRBV29-1 and TRBJ1-2, reads SAVISQKPSRDICQRGTSLTIQCQVDSQVTMMFWYRQQPGQSLTLIATANQGSEATYESGFVIDKFPISRPNLTFSTLTVSNMSPEDSSIYLCSVVPTSNLLYGYTFGSGTRLTVV.

This chain joins TRBV2 and TRBJ2-7; D remains unclear. V lost 7 bases and J 0 bases, leaving 13 bases between the germline ends. The CDR3 has 14 residues. CDR1 SNHLY and CDR2 FYNNEI come from the germline V gene. The CDR3 DNA is TGTGCCAGCAACCGCGACGGTACCTCCTACGAGCAGTACTTC. It translates to CASNRDGTSYEQYF. Complete variable domain (other parts from reference TRBV2 and TRBJ2-7): EPEVTQTPSHQVTQMGQEVILRCVPISNHLYFYWYRQILGQKVEFLVSFYNNEISEKSEIFDDQFSVERPDGSNFTLKIRSTKLEDSAMYFCASNRDGTSYEQYFGPGTRLTVT.

V gene TRBV18 combines with J gene TRBJ2-4; 9 bases agree with TRBD1. This CDR3 has 14 residues. The ends lost 3 bases at V and 5 bases at J; junction bases unmatched: 2. The germline V gene encodes CDR1 KGHSH and CDR2 LQKENI. The CDR3 loop is CASSPDRGQNIQYF. CDR3 bases: TGTGCCAGCTCACCGGACAGGGGCCAAAACATTCAGTACTTC.

This rearrangement joins TRBV19 to TRBJ1-2; 8 positions match TRBD1. V lost 5 bases to trimming and J lost 4 bases; unmatched junction nucleotides: 3. There are 13 residues in the CDR3. The germline V gene encodes CDR1 LNHDA and CDR2 SQIVND (reference sequence). The CDR3 here is CASSSGQAYGYTF. CDR3 nucleotide sequence: TGTGCCAGTAGTTCGGGACAGGCCTATGGCTACACCTTC.

This chain joins TRBV5-6 and TRBJ1-2; 7 bases align to TRBD1. The V gene's germline CDR1 is SGHDT and CDR2 YYEEEE. J gave up 8 bases and V 4 bases, and 8 bases lay outside the gene matches. The CDR3 runs to 13 residues. The CDR3 DNA sequence: TGTGCCAGCAGCAAAACCGGGACAGAAGGCTACACCTTC. Translated: CASSKTGTEGYTF.

This sequence joins TRBV5-1 and TRBJ2-2; D perhaps matches TRBD1 (6 bases). Germline V gene data show CDR1 as SGHRS and CDR2 as YFSETQ. This CDR3 has 14 residues. Trimming took 3 bases from V and 1 from J, leaving 7 bases between them. The CDR3 is CASSSGQNTGELFF. CDR3 in DNA: TGCGCCAGCAGCTCGGGACAGAACACCGGGGAGCTGTTTTTT.

The chain couples TRBV6-5 to TRBJ2-5; unclear D gene. With 8 bases removed from V and 5 bases from J, the gap between germline ends came to 9 bases. Germline loops: CDR1 MNHEY, CDR2 SVGAGI. The CDR3 loop spans 11 amino acids. The CDR3 loop reads CASGATETQYF. CDR3 nucleotides: TGTGCCAGCGGCGCGACGGAGACCCAGTACTTC.

This sequence joins TRBV19 and TRBJ1-5; TRBD1 matches at 8 bases. V was pared by 8 bases and J by 5 bases, with 2 bases of the junction left unmatched. The CDR3 has 12 amino acids. Germline V gives CDR1 LNHDA, CDR2 SQIVND (reference sequence). This CDR3 reads CASLDRDQPQHF. CDR3 coding DNA: TGTGCCAGTTTGGACAGGGATCAGCCCCAGCATTTT.

The chain is built from TRBV19 and TRBJ2-4; TRBD2 aligns across 12 bases. V shed 5 bases, J shed 2 bases, and the junction held 10 bases outside the gene matches. CDR1 and CDR2 from the germline V gene are LNHDA and SQIVND (reference sequence). CDR3 length: 18 residues. CDR3 bases: TGTGCCAGTAGTCCTCGGACTAGCGGGGTCTCTACCAAAAACATTCAGTACTTC. This sequence encodes CASSPRTSGVSTKNIQYF.

The chain recombines TRBV20-1 with TRBJ2-1; D is uncertain. The CDR3 totals 11 residues. V lost 4 bases and J lost 8, with 9 bases in between. Germline assignment: CDR1 DFQATT and CDR2 SNEGSKA (reference sequence). The CDR3 reads CSATSVHEQFF. The DNA of the CDR3 is TGCAGTGCTACTAGTGTTCATGAGCAGTTCTTC.